The text below deals with one T cell receptor (beta chain). Its antigen is still unknown. The record originates from a study of cytomegalovirus exposure and HLA in healthy donors. The CDR3 has 16 amino acids. V gave up 5 bases and J gave up 3 bases; unmatched junction bases: 7. Germline CDR1 and CDR2: SGHAT and FQNNGV. The PCR made use of 60 Vbeta and 13 Jbeta primers. Data came from immunoSEQ multiplex PCR; TCRdb stores just in-frame clones and leaves some out. The table includes around 150,000 clones, under 75% detected once. Study-wide results and limits: Several V segments, TRBV6-2 and TRBV6-3 among them, could not be told apart and were dropped. A later analysis reported that several of the most significant clusters appeared to be linked to common viral pathogens, among them Epstein-Barr virus.

The chain uses TRBV11-2 and TRBJ1-4; 9 bases line up with TRBD1. Sequenced sample: PBMCs. The receptor was derived from a man aged 35 to 55 in good health and CMV-seropositive. The CDR3 spells CASSPGQGRSNEKLFF. In nucleotides, the CDR3 is TGTGCCAGCAGCCCAGGACAGGGGAGATCTAATGAAAAACTGTTTTTT. Filled out from reference TRBV11-2 and TRBJ1-4, the complete variable domain reads EAGVAQSPRYKIIEKRQSVAFWCNPISGHATLYWYQQILGQGPKLLIQFQNNGVVDDSQLPKDRFSAERLKGVDSTLKIQPAKLEDSAVYLCASSPGQGRSNEKLFFGSGTQLSVL.